This is a list of T cell receptor beta chains from one sample in a study of technical replicates of blood from a few donors. TCRdb's table, derived via immunoSEQ multiplex PCR, lists solely in-frame clones and lacks some. The table lists roughly 70,000 clones, around 93% of them singletons. Sequenced sample: T cells isolated from PBMCs. These receptors originate from a human donor in good health. The CDR3 runs from the conserved cysteine through the conserved F or W. The order of the fields is clone size, J gene, V gene, D gene, CDR3 protein, CDR3 DNA. The D gene is left open where the match is weak. Some rows mark clone size as missing; the rest say once, few, many or name a class of expanded clone.

-	TRBJ2-1	TRBV11-2	TRBD2	CASSLAVAGGQYNEQFF	TGTGCCAGCAGCTTAGCCGTAGCGGGGGGGCAGTACAATGAGCAGTTCTTC
-	TRBJ2-1	TRBV9	-	CASSVGGGSSYNEQFF	TGTGCCAGCAGCGTAGGCGGAGGGAGCTCCTACAATGAGCAGTTCTTC
-	TRBJ1-2	TRBV25-1	-	CASSNGQFYGYTF	TGTGCCAGCAGTAATGGACAGTTCTATGGCTACACCTTC
-	TRBJ2-2	TRBV6-5	-	CASSYGQGFTGELFF	TGTGCCAGCAGTTACGGGCAGGGATTCACCGGGGAGCTGTTTTTT
once	TRBJ1-2	TRBV9	-	CASSVAPGQEYYGYTF	TGTGCCAGCAGCGTAGCTCCGGGACAAGAATACTATGGCTACACCTTC
-	TRBJ2-1	TRBV18	-	CASSPPDYRESEQFF	TGTGCCAGCTCACCACCGGATTACAGGGAATCTGAGCAGTTCTTC
-	TRBJ2-3	TRBV2	-	CASRWDLSTDTQYF	TGTGCCAGCAGATGGGACTTGAGCACAGATACGCAGTATTTT
-	TRBJ2-2	TRBV6-1	-	CASSSATYTGELFF	TGTGCCAGCAGTAGCGCCACGTACACCGGGGAGCTGTTTTTT
-	TRBJ2-3	TRBV19	-	CASSINLVSTDTQYF	TGTGCCAGTAGTATTAATCTTGTTAGCACAGATACGCAGTATTTT
-	TRBJ2-2	TRBV2	-	CASRGQNTGELFF	TGTGCCAGCAGGGGACAGAACACCGGGGAGCTGTTTTTT
-	TRBJ1-4	TRBV5-1	-	CASNSGRGEKLFF	TGCGCCAGCAACTCAGGGAGGGGTGAAAAACTGTTTTTT
-	TRBJ2-1	TRBV4-2	TRBD2	CASSQRGLAANEQFF	TGTGCCAGCAGCCAACGGGGACTAGCGGCCAATGAGCAGTTCTTC
-	TRBJ1-5	TRBV6-1	-	CASRLDQPQHF	TGTGCCAGCCGTCTAGATCAGCCCCAGCATTTT
-	TRBJ1-5	TRBV29-1	-	CSVDSLFVQYHSNQPQHF	TGCAGCGTAGACTCCCTATTTGTGCAGTATCATAGCAATCAGCCCCAGCATTTT
-	TRBJ2-3	TRBV11-3	TRBD2	CASSLLGSGVPDTQYF	TGTGCCAGCAGCTTATTAGGTAGCGGGGTTCCAGATACGCAGTATTTT
-	TRBJ1-5	TRBV16	-	CASSPHTGRGYSNQPQHF	TGTGCCAGCAGCCCTCACACAGGGCGGGGGTATAGCAATCAGCCCCAGCATTTT
-	TRBJ2-3	TRBV5-4	TRBD2	CASSTGLAGVTDTQYF	TGTGCCAGCAGCACCGGACTAGCGGGGGTCACAGATACGCAGTATTTT
-	TRBJ2-2	TRBV7-2	TRBD2	CASRPLAGGLEYTGELFF	TGTGCCAGCAGACCTCTAGCGGGGGGCCTCGAATACACCGGGGAGCTGTTTTTT
-	TRBJ2-7	TRBV10-1	TRBD2	CASSEGLAGGVSEQYF	TGCGCCAGCAGTGAGGGACTAGCGGGAGGGGTGTCCGAGCAGTACTTC
-	TRBJ1-6	TRBV9	TRBD1	CASSLGTGLSSYNSPLHF	TGTGCCAGCAGCCTAGGGACAGGGCTGAGCTCCTATAATTCACCCCTCCACTTT
-	TRBJ2-1	TRBV7-9	-	CASSVNSRGTYNEQFF	TGTGCCAGCAGCGTGAACTCGCGGGGAACCTACAATGAGCAGTTCTTC
-	TRBJ2-7	TRBV25-1	-	CASSEKLAHEQYF	TGTGCCAGCAGTGAAAAACTAGCCCACGAGCAGTACTTC
-	TRBJ1-1	TRBV15	-	CATSGEEWTEAFF	TGTGCCACCAGCGGAGAGGAGTGGACTGAAGCTTTCTTT
-	TRBJ2-6	TRBV30	-	CAWSTGSGANVLTF	TGTGCCTGGAGTACAGGCTCTGGGGCCAACGTCCTGACTTTC
once	TRBJ2-7	TRBV28	-	CASSLDTSYEQYF	TGTGCCAGCAGTTTAGACACGTCCTACGAGCAGTACTTC
-	TRBJ2-6	TRBV6-4	-	CASSDHKQADGANVLTF	TGTGCCAGCAGTGACCACAAACAGGCAGACGGGGCCAACGTCCTGACTTTC
-	TRBJ1-2	TRBV4-1	TRBD1	CASSQATGGFANYGYTF	TGCGCCAGCAGCCAAGCTACAGGGGGATTTGCTAACTATGGCTACACCTTC
-	TRBJ2-2	TRBV27	-	CASRTGNTGELFF	TGTGCCAGCAGGACAGGGAACACCGGGGAGCTGTTTTTT
-	TRBJ2-1	TRBV7-9	-	CASSEKVWATKQFF	TGTGCCAGCAGCGAGAAGGTTTGGGCGACCAAGCAGTTCTTC
-	TRBJ1-5	TRBV10-3	TRBD1	CAINKGQREPQHF	TGTGCCATCAATAAGGGACAGAGAGAGCCCCAGCATTTT
once	TRBJ1-5	TRBV6-1	-	CASSRVFEPQHF	TGTGCCAGCAGTCGTGTTTTCGAGCCCCAGCATTTT
-	TRBJ2-7	TRBV7-2	TRBD2	CASSSPVNGGWYEQYF	TGTGCCAGCAGCTCCCCGGTTAACGGGGGGTGGTACGAGCAGTACTTC
once	TRBJ1-2	TRBV20-1	-	CSASTDYGYTF	TGCAGTGCTAGTACAGACTATGGCTACACCTTC
-	TRBJ1-1	TRBV14	-	CASSQDVLFGLGTEAFF	TGTGCCAGCAGCCAAGATGTCCTTTTTGGACTTGGCACTGAAGCTTTCTTT
-	TRBJ2-7	TRBV19	TRBD2	CASSTLSGRTYEQYF	TGTGCCAGTAGTACTTTAAGCGGGAGGACCTACGAGCAGTACTTC
-	TRBJ2-5	TRBV20-1	-	CSTLGVETQYF	TGCAGCACCCTCGGAGTTGAGACCCAGTACTTC
-	TRBJ1-1	TRBV12-5	-	CASSPGRTLNTEAFF	TGTGCTAGTTCACCGGGGAGAACGTTGAACACTGAAGCTTTCTTT
once	TRBJ2-3	TRBV19	TRBD2	CATRPGLATDTQYF	TGTGCCACCAGGCCGGGACTAGCTACAGATACGCAGTATTTT
-	TRBJ2-5	TRBV7-2	TRBD2	CASSGRDYLQETQYF	TGTGCCAGCAGCGGAAGGGACTACCTTCAAGAGACCCAGTACTTC
-	TRBJ1-2	TRBV7-9	TRBD1	CASSLADRGSDGYTF	TGTGCCAGCAGCTTAGCGGACAGGGGTAGCGATGGCTACACCTTC
once	TRBJ2-2	TRBV5-6	-	CASSPRDYWSAGELFF	TGTGCCAGCAGCCCCCGAGACTATTGGTCAGCCGGGGAGCTGTTTTTT
-	TRBJ2-5	TRBV6-1	TRBD1	CASSGQGGETQYF	TGTGCCAGCAGTGGACAGGGGGGAGAGACCCAGTACTTC
-	TRBJ2-5	TRBV5-4	-	CASSQGQYQETQYF	TGTGCCAGCAGCCAAGGACAGTACCAAGAGACCCAGTACTTC
-	TRBJ2-7	TRBV27	TRBD2	CASSQTAGTSGIYEQYF	TGTGCCAGCAGCCAGACCGCCGGGACTAGCGGTATCTACGAGCAGTACTTC
-	TRBJ1-4	TRBV7-9	TRBD1	CASSLSGTATNEKLFF	TGTGCCAGCAGCCTATCCGGGACAGCAACTAATGAAAAACTGTTTTTT